What follows are 20 T cell receptor beta chains derived from one specimen sequenced in a study of CD8 T cells in ankylosing spondylitis. Overall study findings and caveats: Ankylosing spondylitis blood seemed to carry a telltale TCR beta motif made of under ten highly homologous variants.

The antigens these receptors bind are not known. TCRdb re-derived calls from the 5' RACE reads in MiXCR, one entry per CDR3 protein. Here the sample spans roughly 350,000 distinct CDR3 sequences, 6.5% to 10% being singletons. Sequenced material: blood, either unsorted or a sorted T cell fraction (not recorded which). The receptors come from a male donor with ankylosing spondylitis.

There are many counts of this clonotype. This rearrangement joins TRBV20-1 to TRBJ1-5; D remains unclear. This CDR3 has 14 residues. Germline-derived CDR1 and CDR2 are DFQATT and SNEGSKA (reference sequence). Trimming took off 1 base at V and 0 bases at J, with 7 bases between the two ends. The CDR3 sequence is CSARGGYSNQPQHF. The CDR3 nucleotides are TGCAGTGCTAGAGGGGGTTATAGCAATCAGCCCCAGCATTTT.

This clonotype was found a few times. CDR3 in amino acids: CASSPRGGGANEQFF. The CDR3 DNA sequence: TGTGCCAGCAGCCCCCGGGGCGGCGGAGCGAATGAGCAGTTCTTC. The genes are TRBV7-9 and TRBJ2-1; D may correspond to TRBD1 or TRBD2 (5 bases each). Trimming cost V 5 bases and J 7 bases, with 18 bases left between them. The CDR3 runs to 15 residues. Germline V gene sequence: CDR1 SEHNR, CDR2 FQNEAQ (reference sequence).

This clonotype was observed many times. The chain couples TRBV29-1 to TRBJ2-5; D call uncertain. V lost 2 bases and J lost 3, with 7 bases in between. CDR1 and CDR2 from the germline V gene are SQVTM and ANQGSEA. The CDR3 extends over 12 amino acids. The DNA for the CDR3 is TGCAGCGTTGAAACGGAAGAAGAGACCCAGTACTTC. It is translated as CSVETEEETQYF.

The V call is TRBV7-3, the J call TRBJ2-2, with 7 bases fitting TRBD1. With 5 bases clipped from V and 4 bases from J, the junction kept 7 bases outside the gene matches. The CDR3 runs to 15 residues. Germline CDR1 SGHTA, CDR2 FQGTGA. The CDR3 sequence: CASSPGTVPTGELFF. The CDR3 region has the DNA TGTGCCAGCAGCCCCGGGACAGTGCCCACCGGGGAGCTGTTTTTT.

In its sample, this clonotype was seen a few times. The V and J genes are TRBV25-1 and TRBJ2-7; tentative D call: TRBD2 (6 bases). CDR3 length: 16 residues. V shed 1 base and J shed 0 bases, with 13 bases lying between them. Germline V CDR1 and CDR2: MGHDK, SYGVNS. CDR3 in DNA: TGTGCCAGCAGTGAATTTGCAGCGACTAGCTCCTACGAGCAGTACTTC. Translation gives CASSEFAATSSYEQYF.

This chain links TRBV6-2 or TRBV6-3 with TRBJ2-1; D uncertain. CDR1 MNHEY and CDR2 SVGEGT come from the germline V gene. The CDR3 covers 15 residues. With 6 bases removed from V and 1 base from J, the gap between germline ends came to 13 bases. Here the CDR3 DNA reads TGTGCCAGCAGCTCAGAGAAATTATCCTACAATGAGCAGTTCTTC. Translation: CASSSEKLSYNEQFF.

The chain couples TRBV10-3 to TRBJ2-3; TRBD1 or TRBD2 may be the D gene (5 bases each). Per germline, CDR1 ENHRY and CDR2 SYGVKD. V dropped 10 bases and J dropped 6 bases, with 14 bases sitting between them. The CDR3 is 12 residues long. The CDR3 DNA is TGTGCCACCGCCGGGACCGAGGATACGCAGTATTTT. Protein product: CATAGTEDTQYF.

This clonotype was picked up a small number of times. The chain has TRBV20-1 and TRBJ1-4; 7 bases map to TRBD1. The CDR3 loop spans 15 amino acids. The germline CDR1 and CDR2 sequences are DFQATT and SNEGSKA (reference sequence). With 5 bases clipped from V and 8 bases from J, the junction kept 14 bases outside the gene matches. The CDR3 region has the DNA TGCAGTGCTCTCAACCTCCGGGACAGTCGAGAAAAACTGTTTTTT. It specifies CSALNLRDSREKLFF.

This clonotype was counted ten times or more. The rearrangement joins TRBV5-6 to TRBJ1-3; TRBD1 might be the D (5 bases). Germline V gene lookup returns CDR1 SGHDT and CDR2 YYEEEE. V was shortened by 2 bases and J by 5 bases, with 14 bases between the two germline ends. The CDR3 has 15 amino acids. The CDR3 reads CASSFPGPNRNTIYF. The CDR3 region has the DNA TGTGCCAGCAGCTTTCCGGGACCGAATCGAAACACCATATATTTT.

This clonotype occurred a few times. The chain uses TRBV27 and TRBJ1-5; D is ambiguous. The germline CDR1 and CDR2 sequences are MNHEY and SMNVEV (reference sequence). CDR3 length: 14 amino acids. Trimming stripped 0 bases from V and 4 bases from J, with 7 bases between. This CDR3 is CASSLSRGNQPQHF. CDR3 DNA: TGTGCCAGCAGTTTATCCCGAGGAAATCAGCCCCAGCATTTT.

This clonotype occurred a few times. The rearrangement uses TRBV7-3 and TRBJ1-1; D is uncertain. Germline CDR1 SGHTA, CDR2 FQGTGA. V was shortened by 3 bases and J by 5 bases, with 10 bases between the two germline ends. The CDR3 consists of 13 residues. DNA for the CDR3: TGTGCCAGCAGCTTGGGCAATCCGACTGAAGCTTTCTTT. Translating it yields CASSLGNPTEAFF.

This clonotype was detected only a few times. V gene TRBV20-1 combines with J gene TRBJ2-6; D might be TRBD1 (7 bases). The ends were cut back, 2 bases at V and 2 bases at J, with 13 bases in the middle. CDR1 is DFQATT and CDR2 is SNEGSKA in the germline V gene (reference sequence). The CDR3 contains 16 residues. The CDR3 sequence: CSARFQGGPGANVLTF. In nucleotides, the CDR3 is TGCAGTGCTAGATTCCAGGGGGGACCTGGGGCCAACGTCCTGACTTTC.

At least ten counts were recorded for this clonotype. The chain has TRBV5-1 and TRBJ2-7, with D possibly being TRBD1 or TRBD2 (6 bases each). Trimming removed 4 bases at V and 0 bases at J, with 11 bases between. This CDR3 spans 14 amino acids. Germline loops: CDR1 SGHRS, CDR2 YFSETQ. CDR3 bases: TGCGCCAGCAGCCCCGGGGGCGGCTCCTACGAGCAGTACTTC. Encoded protein: CASSPGGGSYEQYF.

The genes are TRBV5-6 and TRBJ2-5; D is unresolved. This CDR3 has 13 residues. V lost 1 base to trimming and J lost 1 base, with 5 bases between them. CDR1 is SGHDT, CDR2 YYEEEE, per germline. The CDR3 DNA follows: TGTGCCAGCAGCTTGTGGATCCAAGAGACCCAGTACTTC. Its protein product is CASSLWIQETQYF.

This chain uses TRBV28 with TRBJ2-5, with 11 bases identical to TRBD2. The ends lost 6 bases at V and 5 bases at J; junction bases unmatched: 8. The length of the CDR3 is 15 residues. Looked up from germline, CDR1 is MDHEN and CDR2 is SYDVKM. The CDR3 spells CASRNLAGGWETQYF. In nucleotides, the CDR3 is TGTGCCAGCAGGAATCTAGCGGGAGGTTGGGAGACCCAGTACTTC.

This clonotype was seen a few times. The genes are TRBV20-1 and TRBJ2-3, with 10 positions matching TRBD2. Germline trimming cut 3 bases from V and 3 bases from J; bases unmatched to any gene: 3. The CDR3 covers 14 residues. The germline V gene encodes CDR1 DFQATT and CDR2 SNEGSKA (reference sequence). In DNA form, the CDR3 reads TGCAGTGCTAGTTCTAGCGGGAGAACAGATACGCAGTATTTT. This sequence encodes CSASSSGRTDTQYF.

This sequence joins TRBV5-1 and TRBJ2-2; the D gene is possibly TRBD1 (6 bases). The CDR3 has 14 residues. The V and J ends lost 3 bases and 7 bases respectively, with 13 bases between them. Germline CDR1 SGHRS, CDR2 YFSETQ. The CDR3 DNA sequence: TGCGCCAGCAGCTACGACAGGCAGCACGGGGAGCTGTTTTTT. Translating it yields CASSYDRQHGELFF.

In this sample, this clonotype turned up many times. J is TRBJ2-7 and V is TRBV27; 11 nucleotides match TRBD1. The V gene's germline CDR1 is MNHEY and CDR2 SMNVEV (reference sequence). The CDR3 runs 13 residues. The trim removed 1 base at V and 10 bases at J, leaving 3 bases unmatched. The DNA for the CDR3 is TGTGCCAGCAGTTTATTGGGACAGGGGGAACAGTACTTC. Protein product: CASSLLGQGEQYF.

The V gene is TRBV7-2, the J gene TRBJ2-5; perhaps D is TRBD1 or TRBD2 (5 bases each). The V and J ends lost 5 bases and 4 bases respectively, with 14 bases between them. Germline-derived CDR1 and CDR2 are SGHTA and FQGNSA. CDR3 size: 14 residues. The CDR3 nucleotides read TGTGCCAGCAGCCCGTCACTGAGGGGAGAGACCCAGTACTTC. Residues: CASSPSLRGETQYF.

This clonotype was seen repeatedly, ten times or more. V and J are TRBV29-1 and TRBJ1-2, with TRBD1 matching 8 bases. V lost 8 bases, J lost 3 bases, and 8 bases stayed unmatched. This CDR3 spans 13 amino acids. The V gene's germline CDR1 is SQVTM and CDR2 ANQGSEA. This CDR3 is CSIGQGRDYGYTF. CDR3 DNA: TGCAGCATCGGACAGGGCAGGGACTATGGCTACACCTTC.